The 5 T cell receptor beta chains below come from one sample, sequenced in a study of shared clonotypes between healthy human individuals. Libraries were prepared by immunoSEQ multiplex PCR; TCRdb keeps only in-frame clonotypes and omits some of them. The table has 470,000 or so clones, roughly 80% seen once. Material: PBMCs. Receptor source: a woman in her 40s in good health. Some clones in this sample may be carry-over from other donors' samples.

Notes on this clone: A read error may be the cause here, since a much bigger clone is one base away. The CDR3 loop is CASSLVARSEQFF. For the CDR3, the DNA is TGTGCCAGCAGCTTAGTGGCGCGTAGTGAGCAGTTCTTC. The J gene is TRBJ2-1, the V gene TRBV7-2; D gene unclear. V was cut by 1 base and J by 9 bases, with 10 bases left in between. This CDR3 contains 13 residues. The germline V gene encodes CDR1 SGHTA and CDR2 FQGNSA.

The chain recombines TRBV5-1 with TRBJ1-1; 7 positions match TRBD1. The CDR3 length is 15 residues. The V segment lost 0 bases and the J segment 3 bases; nucleotides outside the gene matches: 5. Germline CDR1 reads SGHRS; CDR2 reads YFSETQ. CDR3 DNA: TGCGCCAGCAGCTTGGCTGACAGGGAATACACTGAAGCTTTCTTT. It yields the protein CASSLADREYTEAFF. The complete variable domain, with remaining parts taken from reference TRBV5-1 and TRBJ1-1, reads KAGVTQTPRYLIKTRGQQVTLSCSPISGHRSVSWYQQTPGQGLQFLFEYFSETQRNKGNFPGRFSGRQFSNSRSEMNVSTLELGDSALYLCASSLADREYTEAFFGQGTRLTVV.

CDR3 DNA: TGTGCCAGCAGCACCACCCTGACTAGCGGCCCCCCACAAGAGACCCAGTACTTC. This gives the protein CASSTTLTSGPPQETQYF. The chain uses TRBV5-6 and TRBJ2-5, with TRBD2 identical over 9 bases. Germline values: CDR1 SGHDT, CDR2 YYEEEE. The CDR3 covers 18 residues. V was pared by 4 bases and J by 2 bases, with 15 bases of the junction left unmatched.

In the case of this clone: This likely stems from a read error, as it lies one base from a far larger clone. The chain uses TRBV11-2 and TRBJ1-4; D might be TRBD1 (5 bases). Trimming shortened V by 5 bases and J by 8 bases, and 15 bases separated the two germline ends. CDR1 is SGHAT and CDR2 is FQNNGV in the germline V gene. The CDR3 consists of 14 residues. DNA of the CDR3: TGTGCCAGCAGCCCCCAACAGGCGGGGGAAAAACTGTTTTTT. The encoded protein is CASSPQQAGEKLFF.

This clone came up once. The rearrangement links TRBV19 to TRBJ2-1; D perhaps matches TRBD2 (5 bases). This CDR3 is built from 15 residues. Looked up from germline, CDR1 is LNHDA and CDR2 is SQIVND (reference sequence). Trimming took off 4 bases at V and 4 bases at J, with 14 bases between the two ends. The CDR3 sequence is CASSTPRVAYNEQFF. In DNA form, the CDR3 reads TGTGCCAGTAGTACCCCCCGCGTAGCGTACAATGAGCAGTTCTTC.